This T cell receptor beta chain was recorded in a study of CD8 T cells in Susac syndrome (dated by TCRdb to the late 2010s). Regarding the study in general: Repertoire sequencing was used to test whether CD8+ T cell activation and differentiation in Susac syndrome was antigen driven. The study compared CD8+ T cell repertoire clonality among over 9 healthy donors, around 14 Susac syndrome patients and roughly 16 multiple sclerosis patients. Study-wide findings and limitations: The study acknowledged that relatively few individuals were included in the TCR sequencing and HLA analysis.

The germline V gene encodes CDR1 MNHEY and CDR2 SVGAGI. The germline V and J ends show losses of 2 bases and 1 base respectively, and no gene match explains 7 bases of the junction. Reading from cysteine to phenylalanine, the CDR3 counts 16 amino acids. The only DNA kept is the CDR3, 48 bases in frame from the first base. A remark on this clonotype: There is no known antigen for this receptor. Qualities for individual bases were not recorded, and no much larger clone is one base off.

Peripheral blood CD8+ and CD4+ T cells from healthy donors, Susac syndrome patients and multiple sclerosis patients were profiled using high-throughput TCR beta sequencing. The healthy donors served as controls matched for age and sex. Bulk CD8+ and CD4+ T cells were purified by magnetic negative isolation, whereas CD8+ TEMRA cells were enriched by FACS. Blood was drawn into EDTA tubes, processed within 24 hours, and PBMCs were isolated by density gradient centrifugation. PBMCs intended for TCR sequencing were cryopreserved in liquid nitrogen and thawed later in a water bath at 37 degrees C. Purity of sorted or isolated CD4+, CD8+ and CD8+ TEMRA cells was at least 90%. RNA was extracted with the RNeasy kit and roughly 0.5 to 1 ug was reverse transcribed using random hexamers. The immunoSEQ multiplex PCR assay, which covers 54 Vbeta and 13 Jbeta segments, was used to amplify TCR beta CDR3 regions. PCR amplification bias was corrected by using a synthetic template baseline for primer optimization and computational correction. Concerning the study's data processing: Reads were annotated to V, D and J genes per IMGT and analyzed with immunoSEQ Analyzer, keeping only productive sequences. Clonality was computed as one minus Shannon entropy normalized by log2 of the number of productive unique sequences. Public and private clones were assessed among the 100 most prevalent clones of each patient and control. A clone was defined as Susac-specific if it was absent from the healthy and MS cohorts, from 950 to 1,300 published viral clones and from other ImmuneACCESS disease sequences. TCRdb cleaned the public reads at Q25 with fastp, built clones with MiXCR and kept in-frame beta chains. Here each entry gathers all rows of one CDR3 protein and keeps the most common genes and DNA. Here the V and J calls rest on TCRdb's processing, not on the authors' analysis. The sample table records about 90,000 distinct CDR3 sequences; around 93% of these occur just once. The ten largest account for approximately 0.31% of the sample.

This chain is built from TRBV6-5 and TRBJ2-7; TRBD1 fits 8 bases in the junction. The TCR originated in a human donor in good health. Sequenced input: CD8+ T cells from PBMCs. The CDR3 amino acid sequence is: CASSYPGQGGSYEQYF. DNA sequence: TGTGCCAGCAGTTACCCCGGACAGGGAGGATCCTACGAGCAGTACTTC.